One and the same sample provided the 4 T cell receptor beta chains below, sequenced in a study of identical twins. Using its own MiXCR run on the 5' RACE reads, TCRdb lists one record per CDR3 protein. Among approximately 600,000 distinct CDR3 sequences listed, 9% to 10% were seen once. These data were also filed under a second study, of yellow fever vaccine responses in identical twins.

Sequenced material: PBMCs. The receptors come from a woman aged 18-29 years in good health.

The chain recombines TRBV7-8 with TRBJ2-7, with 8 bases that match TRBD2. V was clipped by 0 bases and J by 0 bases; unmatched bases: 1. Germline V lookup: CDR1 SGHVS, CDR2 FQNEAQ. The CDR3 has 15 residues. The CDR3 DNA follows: TGTGCCAGCAGCTTAGCTAGCGGGGCCTCCTACGAGCAGTACTTC. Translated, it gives CASSLASGASYEQYF.

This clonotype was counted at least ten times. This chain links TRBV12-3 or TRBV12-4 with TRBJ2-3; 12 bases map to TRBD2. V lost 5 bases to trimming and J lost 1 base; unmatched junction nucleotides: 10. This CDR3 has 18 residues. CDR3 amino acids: CASSPLAGGTAGTDTQYF. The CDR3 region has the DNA TGTGCCAGCAGTCCCCTAGCGGGGGGGACCGCTGGCACAGATACGCAGTATTTT.

The CDR3, as DNA: TGTGCCAGCAGCTTAAGATTCGGGGAGATCGGCTACAATGAGCAGTTCTTC. Translating gives CASSLRFGEIGYNEQFF. The gene calls are TRBV7-8 and TRBJ2-1, with D perhaps matching TRBD2 (5 bases). CDR1 and CDR2 from the germline V gene are SGHVS and FQNEAQ. The ends were cut back, 2 bases at V and 3 bases at J, with 17 bases in the middle. CDR3 size: 17 residues.

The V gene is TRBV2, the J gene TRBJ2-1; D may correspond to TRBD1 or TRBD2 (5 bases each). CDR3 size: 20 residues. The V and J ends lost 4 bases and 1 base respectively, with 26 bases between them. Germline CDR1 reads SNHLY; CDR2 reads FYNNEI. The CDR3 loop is CASSVRDRPESTRSYNEQFF. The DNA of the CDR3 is TGTGCCAGCAGTGTCCGGGACCGACCAGAATCTACAAGATCCTACAATGAGCAGTTCTTC.